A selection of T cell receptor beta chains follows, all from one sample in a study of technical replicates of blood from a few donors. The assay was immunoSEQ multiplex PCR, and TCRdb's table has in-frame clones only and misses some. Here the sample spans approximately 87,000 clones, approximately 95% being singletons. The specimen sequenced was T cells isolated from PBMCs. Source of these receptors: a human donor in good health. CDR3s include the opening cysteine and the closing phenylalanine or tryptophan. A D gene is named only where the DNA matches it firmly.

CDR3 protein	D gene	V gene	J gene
CASRTFPGYEQYF	NA	TRBV27	TRBJ2-7
CASSIASGEQYF	TRBD2	TRBV6-6	TRBJ2-7
CASSPIAGPRGEQYF	TRBD2	TRBV14	TRBJ2-7
CASSTLAGVTDTQYF	TRBD2	TRBV2	TRBJ2-3
CASSLGQGGQPQHF	NA	TRBV7-9	TRBJ1-5
CASSLDRAHEQYF	TRBD1	TRBV5-4	TRBJ2-7
CASSPWDRGQGADTQYF	TRBD1	TRBV5-1	TRBJ2-3
CASGTGVGPINIQYF	TRBD1	TRBV2	TRBJ2-4
CASKRTRQGIDEQYF	TRBD1	TRBV5-5	TRBJ2-7
CASSYPAQGGSEAFF	NA	TRBV28	TRBJ1-1
CASSPRDSGQFF	NA	TRBV13	TRBJ2-1
CASSLYREVETQYF	TRBD2	TRBV28	TRBJ2-5